The rows below give T cell receptor beta chains drawn from one sample of a study of blood T cell repertoires in COVID-19. Using immunoSEQ multiplex PCR, the repertoire was profiled, and TCRdb retains in-frame clones only, with some absent. Counted here are about 280,000 clones, about four fifths occurring once; the ten biggest clones make up 5%. Sequenced input: PBMCs or T cells enriched from blood (not recorded which). The receptor set was obtained from a man in his forties who had been exposed to COVID-19. Both conserved end residues are part of each CDR3. A D gene is named only where the DNA matches it firmly. Some rows have no size entry. The others give once, few or many, or a class for an expanded clone.

v_gene	abundance	d_gene	j_gene	CDR3nt	CDR3aa
TRBV19	.	TRBD2	TRBJ2-1	TGTGCCACCCTTGTAGCGGGAAATGAGCAGTTCTTC	CATLVAGNEQFF
TRBV11-2	.	TRBD2	TRBJ2-3	TGTGCCAGCAGCTTAGGGACTAGCCGATCAGATACGCAGTATTTT	CASSLGTSRSDTQYF
TRBV5-1	.	.	TRBJ2-3	TGCGCCAGCAGCACCCCGGGACTCACCACATCAGATACGCAGTATTTT	CASSTPGLTTSDTQYF
TRBV30	.	TRBD2	TRBJ2-5	TGTGCCTGGAGTCAAGCGGGAGGGCCGGGGCAAGAGACCCAGTACTTC	CAWSQAGGPGQETQYF
TRBV6-5	.	.	TRBJ2-5	TGTGCCAGCAGAACTCACGGGACCCAGTACTTC	CASRTHGTQYF
TRBV3-1/TRBV3-2	.	.	TRBJ1-2	TGTGCCAGCAGCCAAGATGGGGGCCCAGGCGGCTATGGCTACACCTTC	CASSQDGGPGGYGYTF
TRBV6-2/TRBV6-3	.	TRBD2	TRBJ2-1	TGTGCCAGCAGTTACTCGATAGGGACTAGGAGGGGTGAGCAGTTCTTC	CASSYSIGTRRGEQFF
TRBV12-5	.	TRBD1	TRBJ2-7	TGTGCTAGTGGTAAGACAGGGTCCCCCTACGAGCAGTACTTC	CASGKTGSPYEQYF
TRBV3-1/TRBV3-2	few	TRBD1	TRBJ1-1	TGTGCCAGCAGCCAAGACGAACGGGCGGACAGGTCGAGCACTGAAGCTTTCTTT	CASSQDERADRSSTEAFF
TRBV5-4	many	TRBD1	TRBJ1-1	TGTGCCAGCCAGTTAAAGGAGGTCAGGGGGACTGAAGCTTTCTTT	CASQLKEVRGTEAFF
TRBV6-1	.	TRBD1	TRBJ1-1	TGTGCCAGCAGTGAAGGAGGGACAGTGAACACTGAAGCTTTCTTT	CASSEGGTVNTEAFF
TRBV9	.	TRBD1	TRBJ1-2	TGTGCCAGCAGCCGGGACAGGGGTAGCTTTTGGGGTGGCTACACCTTC	CASSRDRGSFWGGYTF
TRBV24-1	.	.	TRBJ1-5	TGTGCCACCAGTGATTACAGGGAATCTGGTCAGCCCCAGCATTTT	CATSDYRESGQPQHF
TRBV3-1/TRBV3-2	.	TRBD1	TRBJ1-2	TGTGCCAGCAGCCAAGATCTAGGGACAGGGCTTAACTATGGCTACACCTTC	CASSQDLGTGLNYGYTF
TRBV5-6	many	.	TRBJ2-1	TGTGCCAGCAGCTCGATTCCCGGGACTCACTCCTACAATGAGCAGTTCTTC	CASSSIPGTHSYNEQFF
TRBV3-1/TRBV3-2	.	TRBD2	TRBJ2-4	TGTGCCAGCAGCCTCGGACTAGCGGGTGGGGACATTCAGTACTTC	CASSLGLAGGDIQYF
TRBV25-1	.	.	TRBJ2-5	TGTGCCACCAATTACGTGAGGACCCAGTACTTC	CATNYVRTQYF
TRBV4-2	.	.	TRBJ2-3	TGTGCCAGCAGCCAAGACCGCGGGACCTTAACCTCAGATACGCAGTATTTT	CASSQDRGTLTSDTQYF
TRBV5-1	.	.	TRBJ2-5	TGCGCCAGCAGCTTGGGGGGCTCACCTCAAGAGACCCAGTACTTC	CASSLGGSPQETQYF
TRBV10-3	.	TRBD2	TRBJ2-1	TGTGCCACCACGGGACTAGCGGGATCCAATGAGCAGTTCTTC	CATTGLAGSNEQFF
TRBV7-8	.	TRBD2	TRBJ2-7	TGTGCCAGCAGCTTAGATCTAGCGGGATTCGAGGCCCCCTACGAGCAGTACTTC	CASSLDLAGFEAPYEQYF
TRBV7-9	.	TRBD1	TRBJ1-5	TGTGCCAGCAGCTATGACAGGGGGCAAGGCCAGCCCCAGCATTTT	CASSYDRGQGQPQHF